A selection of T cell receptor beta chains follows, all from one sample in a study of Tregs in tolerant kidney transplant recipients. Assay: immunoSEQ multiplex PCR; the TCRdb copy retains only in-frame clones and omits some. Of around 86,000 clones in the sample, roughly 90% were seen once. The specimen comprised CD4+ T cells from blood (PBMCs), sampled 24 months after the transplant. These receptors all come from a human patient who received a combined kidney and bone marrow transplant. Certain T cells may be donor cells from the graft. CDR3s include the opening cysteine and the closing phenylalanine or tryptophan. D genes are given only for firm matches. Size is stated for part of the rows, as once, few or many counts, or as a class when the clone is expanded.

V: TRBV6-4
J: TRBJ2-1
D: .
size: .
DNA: TGTGCCAGCAGCCCAGGGTGGTCCTACAATGAGCAGTTCTTC
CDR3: CASSPGWSYNEQFF

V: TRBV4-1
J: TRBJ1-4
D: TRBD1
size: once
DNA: TGCGCCAGCAGCGGCAGGGGGACCCATGAAAAACTGTTTTTT
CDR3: CASSGRGTHEKLFF

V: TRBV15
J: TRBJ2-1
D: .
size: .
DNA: TGTGCCACCAGGGCAGGACTGCACTCCTACAATGAGCAGTTCTTC
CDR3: CATRAGLHSYNEQFF

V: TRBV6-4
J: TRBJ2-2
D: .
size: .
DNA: TGTGCCAGCAGGTACCAGTACACGGGTCATTTTACCACCGGGGAGCTGTTTTTT
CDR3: CASRYQYTGHFTTGELFF

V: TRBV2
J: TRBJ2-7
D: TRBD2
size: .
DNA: TGTGCCAGCAGGGGGATAGCGGGAGGGGACTACGAGCAGTACTTC
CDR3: CASRGIAGGDYEQYF

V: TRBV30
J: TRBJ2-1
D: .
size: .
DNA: TGTGCCTGGAATCACGGAGGGAAGGGACGGGGGTATGAGCAGTTCTTC
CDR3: CAWNHGGKGRGYEQFF

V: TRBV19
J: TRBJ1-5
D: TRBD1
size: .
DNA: TGTGCCAGTAGTAAAAATACCGGGACAGGGATTAGCAATCAGCCCCAGCATTTT
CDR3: CASSKNTGTGISNQPQHF

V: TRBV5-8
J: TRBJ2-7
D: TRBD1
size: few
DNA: TGTGCCAGCAGCCCGACAGGGACCTACGAGCAGTACTTC
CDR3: CASSPTGTYEQYF

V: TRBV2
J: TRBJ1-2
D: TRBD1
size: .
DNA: TGTGCCGGAAACCGCGGGACAGGGGATCAGTATGGCTACACCTTC
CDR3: CAGNRGTGDQYGYTF

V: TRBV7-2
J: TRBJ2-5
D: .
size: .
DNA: TGTGCCAGCAGCTCCTTAAGGGGGGAGACCCAGTACTTC
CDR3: CASSSLRGETQYF

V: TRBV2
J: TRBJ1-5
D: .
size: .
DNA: TGTGCCAGCAGTGATAGGACTAATAGCAATCAGCCCCAGCATTTT
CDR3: CASSDRTNSNQPQHF

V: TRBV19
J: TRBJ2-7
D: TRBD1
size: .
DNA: TGTGCCAGTAGTATTGCGCGACAGGGTTCCTACGAGCAGTACTTC
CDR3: CASSIARQGSYEQYF

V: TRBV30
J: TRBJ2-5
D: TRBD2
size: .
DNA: TGTGCCTGGAGGAAAAGCGTGTGGACTAGCGGGAGAGGTGTAGAGACCCAGTACTTC
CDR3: CAWRKSVWTSGRGVETQYF

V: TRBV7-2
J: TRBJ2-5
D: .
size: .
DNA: TGTGCCAGCAGCTTAGACAGAGCTCAAGAGACCCAGTACTTC
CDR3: CASSLDRAQETQYF

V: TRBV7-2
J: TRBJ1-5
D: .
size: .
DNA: TGTGCCAGCAGCTTATTCGGAGGCAATCAGCCCCAGCATTTT
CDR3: CASSLFGGNQPQHF

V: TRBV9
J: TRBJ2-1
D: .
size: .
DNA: TGTGCCAGCAGCTCCCCATACGGTGGTGAGCAGTTCTTC
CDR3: CASSSPYGGEQFF

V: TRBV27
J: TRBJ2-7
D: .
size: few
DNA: TGTGCCAGCAGAAGACAGGCCGCCTACGAGCAGTACTTC
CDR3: CASRRQAAYEQYF

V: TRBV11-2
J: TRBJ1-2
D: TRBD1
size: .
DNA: TGTGCCAGCAGCTTAGACGCCGGGACAGGGCCCTATGGCTACACCTTC
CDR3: CASSLDAGTGPYGYTF

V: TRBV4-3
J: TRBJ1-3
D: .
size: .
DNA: TGCGCCAGCAGCCGAGTCCCGAGCTCTGGAAACACCATATATTTT
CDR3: CASSRVPSSGNTIYF

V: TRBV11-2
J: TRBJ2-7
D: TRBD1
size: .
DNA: TGTGCCAGCAGCTTAGTTGCCGGACAGGGGGCTTACGAGCAGTACTTC
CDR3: CASSLVAGQGAYEQYF

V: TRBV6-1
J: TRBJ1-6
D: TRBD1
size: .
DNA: TGTGCCAGCCAAGACAACAGGGGTTTCAATTCACCCCTCCACTTT
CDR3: CASQDNRGFNSPLHF

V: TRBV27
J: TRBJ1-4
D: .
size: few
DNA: TGTGCCAGCAGTTTTTCGGGGTTCGAAAAACTGTTTTTT
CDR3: CASSFSGFEKLFF

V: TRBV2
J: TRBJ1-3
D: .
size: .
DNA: TGTGCCAGCAATAGACACCGCTCTGGAAACACCATATATTTT
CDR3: CASNRHRSGNTIYF

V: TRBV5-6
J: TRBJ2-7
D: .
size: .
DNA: TGTGCCAGCAGCTTTCACAGGACGGCCCCCGAGCAGTACTTC
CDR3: CASSFHRTAPEQYF

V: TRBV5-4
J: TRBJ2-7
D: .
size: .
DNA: TGTGCCAGCAGCTTGGGGGCCTCCTACGAGCAGTACTTC
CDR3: CASSLGASYEQYF

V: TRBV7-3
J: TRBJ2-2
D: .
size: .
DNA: TGTGCCAGCAGCTTAAGCGGAGGGGAGCTGTTTTTT
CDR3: CASSLSGGELFF

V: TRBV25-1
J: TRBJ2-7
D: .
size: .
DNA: TGTGCCAGCAGTTCGGGCAGGGTTAGTTTCGAGCAGTACTTC
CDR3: CASSSGRVSFEQYF

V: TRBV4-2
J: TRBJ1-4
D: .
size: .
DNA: TGTGCCAGCAGCCTTCACCCTCTGACCGGGGAAAAACTGTTTTTT
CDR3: CASSLHPLTGEKLFF

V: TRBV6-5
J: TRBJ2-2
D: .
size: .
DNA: TGTGCCAGCAGTTACGAGGGAACGAACACCGGGGAGCTGTTTTTT
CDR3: CASSYEGTNTGELFF

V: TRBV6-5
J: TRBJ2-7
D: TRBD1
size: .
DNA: TGTGCCAGCAGTTTGGGACAGGGGAACTACGAGCAGTACTTC
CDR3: CASSLGQGNYEQYF

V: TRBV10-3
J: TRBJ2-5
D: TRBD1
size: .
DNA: TGTGCCATCAGTGACAGGGGGCTTCTAGAGGGTACGGAGACCCAGTACTTC
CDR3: CAISDRGLLEGTETQYF

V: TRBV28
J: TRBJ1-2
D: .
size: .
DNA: TGTGCCAGCAGCCCCCAGGTTCTCTATGGCTACACCTTC
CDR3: CASSPQVLYGYTF

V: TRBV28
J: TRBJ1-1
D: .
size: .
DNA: TGTGCCAGCAGTTTAGTGGGCAGTGAAGCTTTCTTT
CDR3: CASSLVGSEAFF

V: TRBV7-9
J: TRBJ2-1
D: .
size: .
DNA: TGTGCCAGCGCTAGCAGCAACAATGAGCAGTTCTTC
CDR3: CASASSNNEQFF

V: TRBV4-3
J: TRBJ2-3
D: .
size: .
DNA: TGCGCCAGCAGCCAAGTTATTCTCGGGGGGCGCACAGATACGCAGTATTTT
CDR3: CASSQVILGGRTDTQYF

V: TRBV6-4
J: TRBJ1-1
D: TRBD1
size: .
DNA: TGTGCCAGCAGCGGCTCGGGACAGGACACCTTGAACACTGAAGCTTTCTTT
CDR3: CASSGSGQDTLNTEAFF

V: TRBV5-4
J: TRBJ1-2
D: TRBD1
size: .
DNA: TGTGCCAGCAGCTTAGGGGACAGAGAGAACTATGGCTACACCTTC
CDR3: CASSLGDRENYGYTF

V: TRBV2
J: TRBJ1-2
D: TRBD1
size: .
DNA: TGTGCCAGCTCCCGGGACAGCTATGGCTACACCTTC
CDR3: CASSRDSYGYTF

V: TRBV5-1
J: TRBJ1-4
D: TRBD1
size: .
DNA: TGCGCCAGCAGCTTGTTGCCGGGACAGGGCCTCGCAACTAATGAAAAACTGTTTTTT
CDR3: CASSLLPGQGLATNEKLFF

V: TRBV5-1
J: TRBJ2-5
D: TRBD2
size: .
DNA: TGCGCCAGCAGGCGCGGGGGACTAATTCAAGAGACCCAGTACTTC
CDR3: CASRRGGLIQETQYF

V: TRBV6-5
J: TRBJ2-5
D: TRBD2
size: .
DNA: TGTGCCAGCAGCCCTGCGGGGGGCAGGGAGACCCAGTACTTC
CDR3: CASSPAGGRETQYF

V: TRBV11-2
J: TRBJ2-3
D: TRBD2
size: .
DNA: TGTGCCAGCAGCTTACTAGCGGGAGGTGGCACAGATACGCAGTATTTT
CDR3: CASSLLAGGGTDTQYF